The rows below give T cell receptor beta chains drawn from one sample of a study of cytomegalovirus exposure and HLA in healthy donors. Data came from immunoSEQ multiplex PCR; TCRdb stores just in-frame clones and leaves some out. The top ten clones hold roughly 9% of a sample with over 110,000 clones, around nine tenths of them seen once. The specimen was PBMCs. The source is a man aged 18 to 35 in good health and CMV-seropositive. Each CDR3 is given with its conserved first and last residue. Each record gives: J gene, clone size, V gene, D gene, CDR3 protein, CDR3 DNA. The D gene is left open where the match is weak. Where a row states a size, it is once, few, many or the class of an expanded clone; other rows omit it.

TRBJ2-7	-	TRBV6-5	-	CASSYMASSYEQYF	TGTGCCAGCAGTTATATGGCTAGCTCCTACGAGCAGTACTTC
TRBJ2-1	-	TRBV12-5	TRBD2	CASGLVLSLAGDYNEQFF	TGTGCTAGTGGTTTGGTACTCTCCCTAGCGGGGGACTACAATGAGCAGTTCTTC
TRBJ1-3	once	TRBV5-6	-	CASRRDYGNTIYF	TGTGCCAGCAGACGGGACTATGGAAACACCATATATTTT
TRBJ1-5	-	TRBV2	TRBD1	CASRQGSAGQPQHF	TGTGCCAGCAGACAGGGGAGCGCGGGTCAGCCCCAGCATTTT
TRBJ2-3	-	TRBV7-3	-	CASSPGRLGTDTQYF	TGTGCCAGCAGCCCCGGCCGACTTGGCACAGATACGCAGTATTTT
TRBJ1-5	-	TRBV5-4	-	CASSLAGGNQPQHF	TGTGCCAGCAGCTTAGCGGGGGGTAATCAGCCCCAGCATTTT
TRBJ1-6	-	TRBV9	-	CASSVERTNSPLHF	TGTGCCAGCAGCGTAGAAAGGACAAATTCACCCCTCCACTTT
TRBJ2-6	-	TRBV2	TRBD2	CASSPRGAGANVLTF	TGTGCCAGCAGTCCCCGGGGGGCTGGGGCCAACGTCCTGACTTTC
TRBJ2-2	-	TRBV14	TRBD1	CASSQDKGSRGRSGELFF	TGTGCCAGCAGCCAAGATAAAGGGTCGAGGGGGCGATCCGGGGAGCTGTTTTTT
TRBJ2-7	few	TRBV7-3	TRBD1	CASSSGQGNEQYF	TGTGCCAGCAGCTCCGGACAGGGCAACGAGCAGTACTTC
TRBJ1-1	-	TRBV9	-	CASSATSRGMNTEAFF	TGTGCCAGCAGCGCCACGAGCAGGGGAATGAACACTGAAGCTTTCTTT
TRBJ2-2	-	TRBV5-1	-	CASSVEGRTGRELFF	TGCGCCAGCAGCGTTGAAGGTCGAACAGGGCGGGAGCTGTTTTTT
TRBJ2-7	-	TRBV19	-	CASSIVVSYEQYF	TGTGCCAGTAGTATAGTGGTGAGCTACGAGCAGTACTTC
TRBJ2-7	-	TRBV7-9	TRBD2	CASSSLMLAGGSYEQYF	TGTGCCAGCAGCTCACTAATGCTAGCGGGAGGGTCCTACGAGCAGTACTTC
TRBJ2-7	-	TRBV9	-	CASSVGTDTNYEQYF	TGTGCCAGCAGCGTAGGGACAGATACTAACTACGAGCAGTACTTC
TRBJ1-1	-	TRBV5-4	-	CASSPLGTIETEAFF	TGTGCCAGCAGTCCCCTTGGGACAATCGAGACTGAAGCTTTCTTT
TRBJ2-7	-	TRBV5-4	TRBD2	CASSYFSGRPYEQYF	TGTGCCAGCAGCTACTTTAGCGGGAGACCCTACGAGCAGTACTTC
TRBJ2-7	once	TRBV27	-	CASSSTGSSYEQYF	TGTGCCAGCAGTTCGACAGGAAGTTCCTACGAGCAGTACTTC
TRBJ1-5	-	TRBV7-9	-	CASSLGGRGPQHF	TGTGCCAGCAGCTTGGGAGGGAGAGGGCCCCAGCATTTT
TRBJ1-2	-	TRBV18	-	CASSPPSGTNYGYTF	TGTGCCAGCTCACCACCGAGCGGGACTAACTATGGCTACACCTTC
TRBJ2-3	few	TRBV6-1	TRBD1	CASSGTGGDTDTQYF	TGTGCCAGCAGTGGGACAGGGGGGGACACAGATACGCAGTATTTT
TRBJ2-7	-	TRBV28	-	CASSLRFGTYEQYF	TGTGCCAGCAGTTTGCGTTTCGGGACCTACGAGCAGTACTTC
TRBJ1-1	-	TRBV2	-	CAGNRDSATEAFF	TGTGCCGGAAACAGGGATTCGGCCACTGAAGCTTTCTTT
TRBJ2-3	-	TRBV9	TRBD2	CASSGVIAGVTDTQYF	TGTGCCAGCAGTGGCGTTATAGCGGGAGTGACAGATACGCAGTATTTT
TRBJ2-7	-	TRBV14	TRBD1	CASSVRTGRSDEQYF	TGTGCCAGCAGCGTGAGGACAGGGCGTAGTGACGAGCAGTACTTC
TRBJ1-2	few	TRBV27	-	CASRDSNYGYTF	TGTGCCAGCAGGGACAGCAACTATGGCTACACCTTC
TRBJ1-2	once	TRBV19	-	CASSIVTEPHYGYTF	TGTGCCAGTAGTATAGTTACCGAGCCCCACTATGGCTACACCTTC
TRBJ2-5	-	TRBV19	TRBD2	CASSLAGVYQETQYF	TGTGCCAGTAGTTTAGCGGGAGTGTACCAAGAGACCCAGTACTTC
TRBJ1-1	-	TRBV7-9	TRBD1	CASRRTGVQENTEAFF	TGTGCCAGCAGGAGGACAGGGGTACAGGAGAACACTGAAGCTTTCTTT
TRBJ1-3	-	TRBV4-1	TRBD1	CASSPPGQVNGISGNTIYF	TGCGCCAGCAGCCCACCGGGACAGGTTAATGGTATATCTGGAAACACCATATATTTT
TRBJ2-1	-	TRBV5-1	-	CASSPRGGGEQFF	TGCGCCAGCAGCCCGCGAGGGGGGGGTGAGCAGTTCTTC
TRBJ1-4	-	TRBV30	-	CAWSVGGGKLFF	TGTGCCTGGAGTGTGGGGGGGGGAAAACTGTTTTTT
TRBJ2-1	-	TRBV7-2	-	CASSRDRMINEQFF	TGTGCCAGCAGCCGTGACAGGATGATCAATGAGCAGTTCTTC